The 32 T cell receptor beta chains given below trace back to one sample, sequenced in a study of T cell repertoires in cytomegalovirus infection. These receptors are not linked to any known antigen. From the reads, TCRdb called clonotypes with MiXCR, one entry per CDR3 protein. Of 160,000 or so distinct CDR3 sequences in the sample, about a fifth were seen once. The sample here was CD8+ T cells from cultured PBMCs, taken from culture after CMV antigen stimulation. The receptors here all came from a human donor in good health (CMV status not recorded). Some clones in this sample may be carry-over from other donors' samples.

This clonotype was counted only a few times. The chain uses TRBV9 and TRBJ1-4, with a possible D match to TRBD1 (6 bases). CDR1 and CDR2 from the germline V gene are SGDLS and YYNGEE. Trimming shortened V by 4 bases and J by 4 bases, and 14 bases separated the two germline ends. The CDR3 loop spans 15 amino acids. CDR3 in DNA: TGTGCCAGCAGCACCCGAGAGGGGGTTAATGAAAAACTGTTTTTT. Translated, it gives CASSTREGVNEKLFF. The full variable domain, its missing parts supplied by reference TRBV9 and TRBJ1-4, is DSGVTQTPKHLITATGQRVTLRCSPRSGDLSVYWYQQSLDQGLQFLIQYYNGEERAKGNILERFSAQQFPDLHSELNLSSLELGDSALYFCASSTREGVNEKLFFGSGTQLSVL.

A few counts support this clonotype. The CDR3 spells CASSDPSQPALSYGYTF. The CDR3 DNA follows: TGTGCCAGCAGCGACCCATCGCAACCAGCGTTGAGCTATGGCTACACCTTC. The chain is built from TRBV7-8 and TRBJ1-2, with D uncertain. Trimming took 5 bases from V and 4 from J, leaving 23 bases between them. The CDR3 loop spans 17 amino acids. The germline gives CDR1 SGHVS, CDR2 FQNEAQ.

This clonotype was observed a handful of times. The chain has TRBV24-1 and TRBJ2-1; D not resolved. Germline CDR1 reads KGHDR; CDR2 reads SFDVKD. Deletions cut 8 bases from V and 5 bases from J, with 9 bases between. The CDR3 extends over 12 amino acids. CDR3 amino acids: CATTGINNEQFF. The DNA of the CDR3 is TGTGCCACCACGGGTATAAACAATGAGCAGTTCTTC.

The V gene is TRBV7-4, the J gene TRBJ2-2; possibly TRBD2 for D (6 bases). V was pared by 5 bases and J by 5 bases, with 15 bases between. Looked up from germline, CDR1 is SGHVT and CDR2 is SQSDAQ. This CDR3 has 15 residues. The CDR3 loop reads CASSPPSGRTGELFF. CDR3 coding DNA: TGTGCCAGCAGCCCTCCCAGCGGGCGAACCGGGGAGCTGTTTTTT.

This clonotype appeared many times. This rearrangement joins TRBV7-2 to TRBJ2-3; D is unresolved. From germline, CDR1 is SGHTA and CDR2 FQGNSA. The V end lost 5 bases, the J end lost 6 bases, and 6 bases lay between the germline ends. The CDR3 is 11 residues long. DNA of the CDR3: TGTGCCAGCAGCCCTCAGGATACGCAGTATTTT. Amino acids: CASSPQDTQYF. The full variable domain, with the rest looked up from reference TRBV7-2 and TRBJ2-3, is GAGVSQSPSNKVTEKGKDVELRCDPISGHTALYWYRQSLGQGLEFLIYFQGNSAPDKSGLPSDRFSAERTGGSVSTLTIQRTQQEDSAVYLCASSPQDTQYFGPGTRLTVL.

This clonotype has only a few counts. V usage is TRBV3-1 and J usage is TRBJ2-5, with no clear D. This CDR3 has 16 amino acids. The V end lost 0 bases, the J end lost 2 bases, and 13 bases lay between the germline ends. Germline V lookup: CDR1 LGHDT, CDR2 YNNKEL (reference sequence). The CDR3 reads CASSQEMGRSQETQYF. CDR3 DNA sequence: TGTGCCAGCAGCCAAGAGATGGGCAGGTCTCAAGAGACCCAGTACTTC.

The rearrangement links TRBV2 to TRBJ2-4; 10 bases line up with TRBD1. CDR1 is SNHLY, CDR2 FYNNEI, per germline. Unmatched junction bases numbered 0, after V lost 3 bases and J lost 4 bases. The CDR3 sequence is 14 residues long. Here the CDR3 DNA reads TGTGCCAGCAGTGAGGGACAGGGGAAAAACATTCAGTACTTC. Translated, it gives CASSEGQGKNIQYF.

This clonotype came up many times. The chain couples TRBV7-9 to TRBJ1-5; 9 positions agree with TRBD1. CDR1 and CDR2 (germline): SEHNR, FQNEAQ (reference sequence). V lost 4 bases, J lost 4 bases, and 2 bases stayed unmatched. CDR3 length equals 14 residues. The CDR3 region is CASSSTGGNQPQHF. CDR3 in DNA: TGTGCCAGCAGCTCGACAGGGGGAAATCAGCCCCAGCATTTT.

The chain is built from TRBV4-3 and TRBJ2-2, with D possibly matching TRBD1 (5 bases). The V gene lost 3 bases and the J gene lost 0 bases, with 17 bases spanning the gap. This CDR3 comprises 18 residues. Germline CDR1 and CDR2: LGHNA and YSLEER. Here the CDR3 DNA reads TGCGCCAGCAGCCAGGGATTTACAGGAACCCCGAACACCGGGGAGCTGTTTTTT. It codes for CASSQGFTGTPNTGELFF.

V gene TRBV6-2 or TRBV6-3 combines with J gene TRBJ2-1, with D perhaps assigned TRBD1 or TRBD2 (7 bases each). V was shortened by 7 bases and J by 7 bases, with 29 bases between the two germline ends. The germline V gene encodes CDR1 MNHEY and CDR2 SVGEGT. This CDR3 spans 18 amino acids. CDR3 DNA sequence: TGTGCCAGCACCTTTCTTCCAGGGGGGGGGAGTACCTTGAATGAGCAGTTCTTC. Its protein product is CASTFLPGGGSTLNEQFF.

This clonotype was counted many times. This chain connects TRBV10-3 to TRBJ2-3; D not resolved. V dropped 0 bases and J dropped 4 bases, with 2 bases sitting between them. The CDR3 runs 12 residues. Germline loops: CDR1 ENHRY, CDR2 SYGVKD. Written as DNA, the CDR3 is TGTGCCATCAGTGAGTCGTCAGATACGCAGTATTTT. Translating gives CAISESSDTQYF.

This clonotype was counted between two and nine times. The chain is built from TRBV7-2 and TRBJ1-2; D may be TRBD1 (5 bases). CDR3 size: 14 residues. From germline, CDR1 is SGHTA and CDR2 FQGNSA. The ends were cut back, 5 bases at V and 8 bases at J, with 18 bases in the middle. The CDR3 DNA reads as TGTGCCAGCAGCCCCCGGGGCGGCAGAGAGGGCTACACCTTC. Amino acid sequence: CASSPRGGREGYTF.

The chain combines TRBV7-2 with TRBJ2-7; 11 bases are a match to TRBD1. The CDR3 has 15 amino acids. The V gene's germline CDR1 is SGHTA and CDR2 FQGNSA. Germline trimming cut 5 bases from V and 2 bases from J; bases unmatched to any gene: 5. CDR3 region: CASSAPGQGAYEQYF. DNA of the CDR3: TGTGCCAGCAGCGCCCCGGGACAGGGGGCCTACGAGCAGTACTTC. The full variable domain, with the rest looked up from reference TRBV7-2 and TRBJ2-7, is GAGVSQSPSNKVTEKGKDVELRCDPISGHTALYWYRQSLGQGLEFLIYFQGNSAPDKSGLPSDRFSAERTGGSVSTLTIQRTQQEDSAVYLCASSAPGQGAYEQYFGPGTRLTVT.

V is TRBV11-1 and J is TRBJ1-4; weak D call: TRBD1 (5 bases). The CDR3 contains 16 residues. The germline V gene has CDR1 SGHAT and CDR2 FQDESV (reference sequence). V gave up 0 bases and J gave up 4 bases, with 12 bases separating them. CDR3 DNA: TGTGCCAGCAGCTTAGCTATGGGACTTATTAATGAAAAACTGTTTTTT. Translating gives CASSLAMGLINEKLFF.

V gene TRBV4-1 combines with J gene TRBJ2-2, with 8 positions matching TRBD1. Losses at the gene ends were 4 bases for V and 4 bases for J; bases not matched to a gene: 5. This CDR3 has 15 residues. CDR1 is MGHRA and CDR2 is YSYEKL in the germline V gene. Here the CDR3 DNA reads TGCGCCAGCAGCCCTGACAGGGGTACCACCGGGGAGCTGTTTTTT. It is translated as CASSPDRGTTGELFF.

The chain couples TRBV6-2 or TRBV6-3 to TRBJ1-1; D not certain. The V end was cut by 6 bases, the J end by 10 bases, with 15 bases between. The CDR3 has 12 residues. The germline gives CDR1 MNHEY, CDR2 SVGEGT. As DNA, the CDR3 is TGTGCCAGCAGCTCTACTCCGGAGGGAGCTTTCTTT. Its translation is CASSSTPEGAFF.

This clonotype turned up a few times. The CDR3 here is CASERGSTDTQYF. As DNA, the CDR3 is TGTGCCAGCGAAAGGGGATCGACAGATACGCAGTATTTT. This chain joins TRBV5-5 and TRBJ2-3; D may be TRBD1 (5 bases). V was cut by 7 bases and J by 3 bases, with 12 bases left in between. Per the germline V gene, CDR1 is SGHKS and CDR2 is YYEKEE (reference sequence). This CDR3 region has 13 residues. Full variable domain (outside the CDR3, taken from reference TRBV5-5 and TRBJ2-3): DAGVTQSPTHLIKTRGQQVTLRCSPISGHKSVSWYQQVLGQGPQFIFQYYEKEERGRGNFPDRFSARQFPNYSSELNVNALLLGDSALYLCASERGSTDTQYFGPGTRLTVL.

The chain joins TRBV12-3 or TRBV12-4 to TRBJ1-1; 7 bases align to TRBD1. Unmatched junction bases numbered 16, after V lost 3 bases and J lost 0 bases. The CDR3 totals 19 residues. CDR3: CASSFWLWGDSNMNTEAFF. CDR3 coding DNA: TGTGCCAGCAGTTTTTGGCTTTGGGGGGACAGTAACATGAACACTGAAGCTTTCTTT.

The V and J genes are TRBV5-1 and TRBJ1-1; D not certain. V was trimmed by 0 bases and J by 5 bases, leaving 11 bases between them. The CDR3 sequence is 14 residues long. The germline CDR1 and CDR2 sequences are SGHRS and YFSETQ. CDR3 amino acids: CASSLGEGWTEAFF. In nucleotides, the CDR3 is TGCGCCAGCAGCTTGGGGGAAGGATGGACTGAAGCTTTCTTT.

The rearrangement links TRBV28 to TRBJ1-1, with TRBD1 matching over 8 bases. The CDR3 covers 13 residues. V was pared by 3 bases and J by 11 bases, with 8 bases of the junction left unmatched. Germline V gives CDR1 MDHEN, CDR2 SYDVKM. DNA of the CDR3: TGTGCCAGCAGTTTCCCGGCAGGGGGCAGGGCTTTCTTT. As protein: CASSFPAGGRAFF.

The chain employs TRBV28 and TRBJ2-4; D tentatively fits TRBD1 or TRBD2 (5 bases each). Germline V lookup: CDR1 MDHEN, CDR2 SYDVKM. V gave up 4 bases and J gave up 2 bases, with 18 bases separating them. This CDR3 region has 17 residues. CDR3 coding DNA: TGTGCCAGCAGTTCTACCGGGACCGTCTCTCCCAAAAACATTCAGTACTTC. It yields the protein CASSSTGTVSPKNIQYF.

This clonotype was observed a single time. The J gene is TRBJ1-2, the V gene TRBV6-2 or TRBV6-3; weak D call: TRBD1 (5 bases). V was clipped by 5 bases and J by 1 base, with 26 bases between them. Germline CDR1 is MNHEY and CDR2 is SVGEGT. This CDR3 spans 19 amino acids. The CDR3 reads CASSHDGTPTTLINYGYTF. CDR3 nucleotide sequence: TGTGCCAGCAGTCACGATGGGACGCCGACGACTCTTATTAACTATGGCTACACCTTC.

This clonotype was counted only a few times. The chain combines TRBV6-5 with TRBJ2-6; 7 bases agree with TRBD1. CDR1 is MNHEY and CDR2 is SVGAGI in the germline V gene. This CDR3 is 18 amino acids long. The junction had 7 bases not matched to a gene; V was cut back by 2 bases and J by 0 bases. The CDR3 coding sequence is TGTGCCAGCAGTTACCTTGACAGGGCCTACTCTGGGGCCAACGTCCTGACTTTC. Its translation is CASSYLDRAYSGANVLTF.

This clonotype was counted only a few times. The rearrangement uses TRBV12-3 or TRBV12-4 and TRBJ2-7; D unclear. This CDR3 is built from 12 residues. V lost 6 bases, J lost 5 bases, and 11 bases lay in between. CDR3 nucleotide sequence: TGTGCCAGCAGACCCGACTGGGACGAGCAGTACTTC. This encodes CASRPDWDEQYF.

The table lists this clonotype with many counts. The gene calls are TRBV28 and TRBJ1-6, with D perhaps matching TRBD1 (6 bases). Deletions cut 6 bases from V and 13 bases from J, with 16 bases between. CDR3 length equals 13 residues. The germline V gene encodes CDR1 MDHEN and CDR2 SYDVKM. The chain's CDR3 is CASSPGTSVPLHF. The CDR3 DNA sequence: TGTGCCAGCAGCCCCGGGACATCCGTCCCCCTCCACTTT.

As DNA, the CDR3 is TGTGCCAGCAGTTACTCTCGAGACAGCTACGAGCAGTACTTC. It is translated as CASSYSRDSYEQYF. V and J are TRBV6-2 or TRBV6-3 and TRBJ2-7; D may be TRBD1 (5 bases). This CDR3 spans 14 amino acids. Germline-derived CDR1 and CDR2 are MNHEY and SVGEGT. Trimming took off 0 bases at V and 3 bases at J, with 9 bases between the two ends.

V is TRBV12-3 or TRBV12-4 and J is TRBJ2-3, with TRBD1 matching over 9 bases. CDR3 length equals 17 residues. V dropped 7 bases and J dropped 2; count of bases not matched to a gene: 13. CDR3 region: CASKPKDRGLDTDTQYF. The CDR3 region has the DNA TGTGCCAGCAAACCTAAGGACAGGGGATTGGACACAGATACGCAGTATTTT.

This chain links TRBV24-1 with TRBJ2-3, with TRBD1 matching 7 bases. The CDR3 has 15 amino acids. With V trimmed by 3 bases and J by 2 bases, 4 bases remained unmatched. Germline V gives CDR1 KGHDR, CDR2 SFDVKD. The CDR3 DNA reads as TGTGCCACCAGTGATCCAACAGGGGCCACAGATACGCAGTATTTT. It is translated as CATSDPTGATDTQYF.

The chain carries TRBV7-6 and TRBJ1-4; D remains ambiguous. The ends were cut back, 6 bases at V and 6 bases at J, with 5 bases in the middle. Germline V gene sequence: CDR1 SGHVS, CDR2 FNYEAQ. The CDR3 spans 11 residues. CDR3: CASSWDEKLFF. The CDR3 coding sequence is TGTGCCAGCAGTTGGGATGAAAAACTGTTTTTT. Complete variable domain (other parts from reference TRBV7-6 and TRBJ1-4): GAGVSQSPRYKVTKRGQDVALRCDPISGHVSLYWYRQALGQGPEFLTYFNYEAQQDKSGLPNDRFSAERPEGSISTLTIQRTEQRDSAMYRCASSWDEKLFFGSGTQLSVL.

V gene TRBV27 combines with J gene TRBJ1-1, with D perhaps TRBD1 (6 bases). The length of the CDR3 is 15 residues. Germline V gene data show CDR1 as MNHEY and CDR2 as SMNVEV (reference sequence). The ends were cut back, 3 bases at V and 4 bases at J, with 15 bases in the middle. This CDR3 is CASSLNGRGSTEAFF. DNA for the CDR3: TGTGCCAGCAGTTTGAACGGGAGGGGGAGCACTGAAGCTTTCTTT.

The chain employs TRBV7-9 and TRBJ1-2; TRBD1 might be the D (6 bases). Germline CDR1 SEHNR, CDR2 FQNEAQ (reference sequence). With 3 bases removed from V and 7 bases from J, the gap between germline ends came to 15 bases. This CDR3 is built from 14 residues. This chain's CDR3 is CASSLDTGFRGYTF. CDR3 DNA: TGTGCCAGCAGCTTGGACACAGGGTTTCGTGGCTACACCTTC. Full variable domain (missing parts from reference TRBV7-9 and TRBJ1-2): DTGVSQNPRHKITKRGQNVTFRCDPISEHNRLYWYRQTLGQGPEFLTYFQNEAQLEKSRLLSDRFSAERPKGSFSTLEIQRTEQGDSAMYLCASSLDTGFRGYTFGSGTRLTVV.

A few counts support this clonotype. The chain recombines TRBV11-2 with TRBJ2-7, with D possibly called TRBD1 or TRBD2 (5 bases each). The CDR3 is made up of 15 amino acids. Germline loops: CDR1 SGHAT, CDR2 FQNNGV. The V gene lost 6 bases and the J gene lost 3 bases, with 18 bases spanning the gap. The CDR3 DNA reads TGTGCCAGCAGAGTTCCGGGACGGAAAAACTACGAGCAGTACTTC. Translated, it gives CASRVPGRKNYEQYF.